A single sample is the source of the 9 T cell receptor beta chains below, sequenced in a study of beta chain features in type 1 diabetes (dated by TCRdb to the late 2010s). Library method: the immunoSEQ multiplex PCR assay. The High Capacity cDNA Reverse Transcription Kit was used to reverse transcribe all of the isolated RNA, meaning that expressed TCRB transcripts were what got sequenced. TCRdb's version of the immuneACCESS table is confined to in-frame rearrangements and falls short of the full clone set. An unresolved V gene accounts for under half of the shortfall where checked; the remainder is of unknown origin. For this sample there are about 180,000 clones; 7.8% appear just once. The top ten hold roughly 0.97% of the sample. Overall study outcomes, separate from this receptor: Type 1 diabetes patients showed a moderate but significant shortening of TCRB CDR3 length in all four CD4+ subsets.

Their cognate antigens are unknown. Sequenced sample: central memory CD4+ T cells from blood. These receptors were taken from a woman aged 40 to 49 with type 1 diabetes.

V gene TRBV29-1 combines with J gene TRBJ1-5; D is unresolved. The CDR3 contains 12 residues. The germline V gene encodes CDR1 SQVTM and CDR2 ANQGSEA. With 3 bases removed from V and 11 bases from J, the gap between germline ends came to 14 bases. CDR3 nucleotide sequence: TGCAGCGTTGAGGAGGGTGGCGGAGCCCAGCATTTT. It encodes CSVEEGGGAQHF.

Details on this clone: This sample also contains other DNA sequences that code for the same CDR3. The chain carries TRBV5-1 and TRBJ2-5; 8 nucleotides agree with TRBD1. The germline gives CDR1 SGHRS, CDR2 YFSETQ. The CDR3 consists of 15 residues. J gave up 1 base and V 3 bases, and 5 bases lay outside the gene matches. CDR3 residues: CASSSGQGGQETQYF. As DNA, the CDR3 is TGCGCCAGCAGCTCCGGACAGGGTGGCCAAGAGACCCAGTACTTC.

This chain joins TRBV5-1 and TRBJ2-7; 8 bases match TRBD1. Germline CDR1 reads SGHRS; CDR2 reads YFSETQ. CDR3 length: 15 amino acids. Trimming took 4 bases from V and 2 from J; bases not matched to a gene: 8. CDR3 sequence reads: CASSPGTGRTYEQYF. The CDR3 coding sequence is TGCGCCAGCAGCCCGGGGACAGGAAGGACCTACGAGCAGTACTTC.

In this sample, this clone turned up a few times. The chain uses TRBV6-5 and TRBJ1-1; D gene uncertain. CDR1 and CDR2 (germline): MNHEY, SVGAGI. The CDR3 has 12 residues. Trimming removed 11 bases from V and 2 bases from J, with 12 bases in between. The CDR3 protein is CAVIGTNTEAFF. The CDR3 DNA reads TGTGCCGTCATCGGTACCAACACTGAAGCTTTCTTT.

The chain links TRBV9 to TRBJ1-1; D possibly corresponds to TRBD1 (6 bases). The V end was cut by 7 bases, the J end by 3 bases, with 13 bases between. The CDR3 length is 13 residues. Germline lookup yields CDR1 SGDLS and CDR2 YYNGEE. This chain's CDR3 is CASGGGPDTEAFF. CDR3 nucleotides: TGTGCCAGCGGGGGGGGCCCGGACACTGAAGCTTTCTTT.

The V call is TRBV7-8, the J call TRBJ2-2; TRBD2 aligns across 9 bases. This CDR3 has 16 amino acids. The germline V gene encodes CDR1 SGHVS and CDR2 FQNEAQ. The V and J ends lost 2 bases and 1 base, in that order; junction bases with no gene match: 2. The CDR3 coding sequence is TGTGCCAGCAGCTTAATTAGCGGGGGGAACACCGGGGAGCTGTTTTTT. It yields the protein CASSLISGGNTGELFF.

This clone was observed a handful of times. The chain employs TRBV2 and TRBJ1-2, with 8 bases matching TRBD1. The V gene end was trimmed by 7 bases and the J gene end by 6 bases; junction bases not matched to a gene: 19. This CDR3 is built from 17 residues. Per the germline V gene, CDR1 is SNHLY and CDR2 is FYNNEI. Here the CDR3 DNA reads TGTGCCAGCATAAAGCGCTCGTCAGGGGGCTTGAGGGATGGCTACACCTTC. Encoded protein: CASIKRSSGGLRDGYTF.

The V and J genes are TRBV7-3 and TRBJ1-1; tentatively, D is TRBD1 (5 bases). CDR3 length equals 13 residues. The V end lost 3 bases, the J end lost 0 bases, and 5 bases lay between the germline ends. Per germline, CDR1 SGHTA and CDR2 FQGTGA. The CDR3 region is CASSLTVNTEAFF. DNA of the CDR3: TGTGCCAGCAGCTTGACAGTGAACACTGAAGCTTTCTTT.

The genes are TRBV29-1 and TRBJ1-2; no clear D gene. The V gene lost 3 bases and the J gene lost 3 bases, with 5 bases spanning the gap. The germline CDR1 and CDR2 sequences are SQVTM and ANQGSEA. The CDR3 loop spans 11 amino acids. The CDR3 spells CSVDSYYGYTF. CDR3 bases: TGCAGCGTTGACAGTTACTATGGCTACACCTTC.